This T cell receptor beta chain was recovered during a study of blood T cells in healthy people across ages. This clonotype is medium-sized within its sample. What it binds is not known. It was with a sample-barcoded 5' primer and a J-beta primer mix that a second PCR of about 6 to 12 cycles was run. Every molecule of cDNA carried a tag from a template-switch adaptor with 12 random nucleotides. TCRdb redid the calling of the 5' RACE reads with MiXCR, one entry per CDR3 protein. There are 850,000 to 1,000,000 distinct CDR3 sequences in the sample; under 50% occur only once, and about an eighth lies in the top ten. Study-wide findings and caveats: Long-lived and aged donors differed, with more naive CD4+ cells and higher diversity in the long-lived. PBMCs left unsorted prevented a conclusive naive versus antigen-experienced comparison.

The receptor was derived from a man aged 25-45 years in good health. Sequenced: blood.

CDR3 sequence reads: CASSNPGLASLGQFF. CDR3 coding DNA: TGTGCCAGCAGCAATCCGGGACTAGCGTCTCTGGGGCAGTTCTTC. The genes are TRBV12-3 or TRBV12-4 and TRBJ2-1, with 10 positions matching TRBD2. The J segment lost 12 bases and the V segment lost 6 bases, leaving 14 bases of the junction unmatched. This CDR3 is built from 15 residues.